The clone carrying this T cell receptor beta chain was recorded only once. What it binds is unknown. The data were taken from a study of cytomegalovirus exposure and HLA in healthy donors. Study results and caveats: Available immune exposure information was restricted to CMV serostatus only. After further analysis at a later stage, 17,000 or so TCR beta sequences were associated with HLA alleles at 0.05 false discovery rate. A link between a missense DCLRE1C variant and TCR beta V- and J-gene trimming emerged from a later analysis.

The V end lost 3 bases, the J end lost 5 bases, and 19 bases lay between the germline ends. CDR3 length equals 17 residues. Germline V gene sequence: CDR1 KGHSH, CDR2 LQKENI. This PCR relied on a set of 60 Vbeta primers and 13 Jbeta primers. The assay was immunoSEQ multiplex PCR, and TCRdb's table has in-frame clones only and misses some. The sample lists some 61,000 clones; about 81% were seen once. The chain is built from TRBV18 and TRBJ1-4; no clear D gene. Sequencing was performed on PBMCs. The TCR comes from a human donor in good health. The CDR3 is CASSPLGAAAHNEKLFF. The CDR3 nucleotides are TGTGCCAGCTCACCCCTGGGAGCTGCGGCTCACAATGAAAAACTGTTTTTT.